The sequence of this TCR beta chain was determined in a study of CD8 T cells in ankylosing spondylitis. One entry per CDR3 protein, called by TCRdb with MiXCR from the 5' RACE reads. The sample lists more than 95,000 distinct CDR3 sequences; about 8.3% were seen once. In this sample, this clonotype turned up many times. The receptor was derived from a male donor with ankylosing spondylitis or in good health (not recorded which). Sequences were obtained from blood, either unsorted or a sorted T cell fraction (not recorded which).

The CDR3 loop reads CSASQAGWETQYF. CDR3 nucleotide sequence: TGCAGTGCTTCCCAAGCTGGGTGGGAGACCCAGTACTTC. This rearrangement joins TRBV20-1 to TRBJ2-5; D remains ambiguous. The germline V gene encodes CDR1 DFQATT and CDR2 SNEGSKA (reference sequence). Trimming took off 5 bases at V and 5 bases at J, with 15 bases between the two ends. The CDR3 sequence is 13 residues long.